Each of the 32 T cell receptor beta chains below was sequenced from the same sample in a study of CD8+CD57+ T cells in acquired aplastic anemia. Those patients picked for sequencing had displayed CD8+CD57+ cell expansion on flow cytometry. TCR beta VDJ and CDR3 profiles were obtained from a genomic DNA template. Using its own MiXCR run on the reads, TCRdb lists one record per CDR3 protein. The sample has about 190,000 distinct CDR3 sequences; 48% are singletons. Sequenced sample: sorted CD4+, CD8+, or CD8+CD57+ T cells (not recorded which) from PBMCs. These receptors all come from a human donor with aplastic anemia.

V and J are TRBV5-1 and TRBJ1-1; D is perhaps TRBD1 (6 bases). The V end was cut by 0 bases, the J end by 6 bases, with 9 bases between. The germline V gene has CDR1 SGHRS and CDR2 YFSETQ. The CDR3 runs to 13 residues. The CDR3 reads CASSLDTGPEAFF. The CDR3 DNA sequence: TGCGCCAGCAGCTTGGACACAGGGCCTGAAGCTTTCTTT.

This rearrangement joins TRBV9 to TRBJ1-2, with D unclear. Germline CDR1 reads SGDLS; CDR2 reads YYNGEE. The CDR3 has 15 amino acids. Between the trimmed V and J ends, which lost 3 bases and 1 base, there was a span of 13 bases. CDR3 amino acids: CASSEDLGYNYGYTF. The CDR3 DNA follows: TGTGCCAGCAGCGAAGACCTGGGATATAACTATGGCTACACCTTC.

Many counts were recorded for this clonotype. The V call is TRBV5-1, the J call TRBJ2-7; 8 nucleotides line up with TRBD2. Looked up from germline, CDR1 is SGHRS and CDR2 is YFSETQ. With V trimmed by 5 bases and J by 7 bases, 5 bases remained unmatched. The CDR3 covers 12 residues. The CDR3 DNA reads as TGCGCCAGCAGGCGGGGGGAAGGTGAGCAGTACTTC. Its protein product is CASRRGEGEQYF.

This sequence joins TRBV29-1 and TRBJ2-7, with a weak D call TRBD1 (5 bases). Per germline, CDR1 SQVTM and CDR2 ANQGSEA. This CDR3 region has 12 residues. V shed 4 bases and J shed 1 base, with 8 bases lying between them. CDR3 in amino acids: CSVGTPSYEQYF. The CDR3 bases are TGCAGCGTTGGGACACCGTCCTACGAGCAGTACTTC.

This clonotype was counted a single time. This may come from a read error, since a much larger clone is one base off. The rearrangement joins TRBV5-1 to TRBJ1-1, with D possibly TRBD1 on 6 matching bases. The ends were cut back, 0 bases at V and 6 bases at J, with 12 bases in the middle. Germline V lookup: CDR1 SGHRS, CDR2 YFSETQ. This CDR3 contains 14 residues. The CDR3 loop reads CASSLVRGAAEAFF. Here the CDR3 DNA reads TGCGCCAGCAGCTTGGTACGGGGGGCGGCTGAAGCTTTCTTT.

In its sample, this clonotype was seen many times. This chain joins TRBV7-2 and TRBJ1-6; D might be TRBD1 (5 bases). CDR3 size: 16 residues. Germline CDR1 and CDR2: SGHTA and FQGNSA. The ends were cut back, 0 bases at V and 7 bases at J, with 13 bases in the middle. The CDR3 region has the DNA TGTGCCAGCAGCTTAGCATGGGGGATGGGAAATTCACCCCTCCACTTT. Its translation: CASSLAWGMGNSPLHF.

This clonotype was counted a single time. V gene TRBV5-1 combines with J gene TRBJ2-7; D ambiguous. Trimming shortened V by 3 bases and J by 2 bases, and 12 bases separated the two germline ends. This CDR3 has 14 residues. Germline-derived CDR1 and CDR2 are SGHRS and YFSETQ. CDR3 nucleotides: TGCGCCAGCAGCTCCTTTCACTATGCCTACGAGCAGTACTTC. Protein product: CASSSFHYAYEQYF.

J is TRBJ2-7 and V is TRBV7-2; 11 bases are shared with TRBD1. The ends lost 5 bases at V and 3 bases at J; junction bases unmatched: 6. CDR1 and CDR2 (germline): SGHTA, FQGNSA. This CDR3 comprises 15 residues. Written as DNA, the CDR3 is TGTGCCAGCAGCCCGACCGGGACAGGGGGCTACGAGCAGTACTTC. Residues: CASSPTGTGGYEQYF.

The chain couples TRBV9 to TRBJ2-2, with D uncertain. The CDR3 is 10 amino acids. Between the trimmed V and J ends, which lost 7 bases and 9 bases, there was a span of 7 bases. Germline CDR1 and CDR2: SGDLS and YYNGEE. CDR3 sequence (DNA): TGTGCCAGCTTATACAGGGAGCTGTTTTTT. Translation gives CASLYRELFF.

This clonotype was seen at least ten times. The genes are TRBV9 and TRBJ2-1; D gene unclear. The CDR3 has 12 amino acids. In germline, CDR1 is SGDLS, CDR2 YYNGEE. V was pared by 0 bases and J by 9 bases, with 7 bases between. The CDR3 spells CASSVEVGEQFF. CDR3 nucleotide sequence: TGTGCCAGCAGCGTAGAGGTGGGTGAGCAGTTCTTC.

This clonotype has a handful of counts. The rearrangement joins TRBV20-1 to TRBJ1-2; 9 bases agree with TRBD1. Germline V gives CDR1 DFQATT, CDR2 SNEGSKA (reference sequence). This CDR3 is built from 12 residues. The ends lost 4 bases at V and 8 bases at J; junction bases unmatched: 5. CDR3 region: CSAKDRGGGYTF. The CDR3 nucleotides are TGCAGTGCTAAGGACAGGGGAGGCGGCTACACCTTC.

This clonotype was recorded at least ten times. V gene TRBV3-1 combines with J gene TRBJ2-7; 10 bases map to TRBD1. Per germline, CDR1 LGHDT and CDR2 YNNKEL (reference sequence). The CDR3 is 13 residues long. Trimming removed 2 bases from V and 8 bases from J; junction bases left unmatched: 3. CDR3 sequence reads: CASSQPGQGKQYF. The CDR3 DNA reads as TGTGCCAGCAGCCAACCGGGACAGGGGAAGCAGTACTTC.

CDR3 bases: TGTGCCAGCAGCTTGTCGGCCAGGGGGCAGGACGAGCAGTACTTC. Its translation is CASSLSARGQDEQYF. The chain has TRBV7-8 and TRBJ2-7; 8 bases are a match to TRBD1. With V trimmed by 3 bases and J by 5 bases, 9 bases remained unmatched. This CDR3 comprises 15 residues. Germline CDR1 reads SGHVS; CDR2 reads FQNEAQ.

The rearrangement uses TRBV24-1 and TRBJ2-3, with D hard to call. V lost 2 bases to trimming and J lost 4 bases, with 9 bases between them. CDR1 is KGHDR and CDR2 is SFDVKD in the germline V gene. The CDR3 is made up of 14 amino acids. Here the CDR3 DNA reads TGTGCCACCAGTGATTCCATAGTGGCAGATACGCAGTATTTT. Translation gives CATSDSIVADTQYF.

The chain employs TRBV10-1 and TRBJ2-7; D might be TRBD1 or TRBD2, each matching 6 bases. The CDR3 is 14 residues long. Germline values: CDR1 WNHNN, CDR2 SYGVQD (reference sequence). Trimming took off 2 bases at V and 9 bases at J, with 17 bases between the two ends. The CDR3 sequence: CASSEGGPTGRQYF. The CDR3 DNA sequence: TGCGCCAGCAGTGAGGGAGGGCCCACAGGGAGGCAGTACTTC.

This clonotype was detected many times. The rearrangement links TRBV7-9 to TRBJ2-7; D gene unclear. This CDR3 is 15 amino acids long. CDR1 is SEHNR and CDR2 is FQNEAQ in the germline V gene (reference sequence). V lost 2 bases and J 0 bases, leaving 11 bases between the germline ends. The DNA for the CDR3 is TGTGCCAGCAGCTTACTGGGCCCGAGCTCCTACGAGCAGTACTTC. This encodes CASSLLGPSSYEQYF. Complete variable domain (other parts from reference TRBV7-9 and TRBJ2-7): DTGVSQNPRHKITKRGQNVTFRCDPISEHNRLYWYRQTLGQGPEFLTYFQNEAQLEKSRLLSDRFSAERPKGSFSTLEIQRTEQGDSAMYLCASSLLGPSSYEQYFGPGTRLTVT.

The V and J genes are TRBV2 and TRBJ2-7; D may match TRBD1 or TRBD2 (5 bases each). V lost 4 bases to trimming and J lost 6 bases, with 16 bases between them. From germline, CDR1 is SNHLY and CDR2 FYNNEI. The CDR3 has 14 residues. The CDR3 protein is CASSGLVKGTEQYF. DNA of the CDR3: TGTGCCAGCAGTGGTCTCGTCAAAGGGACCGAGCAGTACTTC. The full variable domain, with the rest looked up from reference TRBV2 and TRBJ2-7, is EPEVTQTPSHQVTQMGQEVILRCVPISNHLYFYWYRQILGQKVEFLVSFYNNEISEKSEIFDDQFSVERPDGSNFTLKIRSTKLEDSAMYFCASSGLVKGTEQYFGPGTRLTVT.

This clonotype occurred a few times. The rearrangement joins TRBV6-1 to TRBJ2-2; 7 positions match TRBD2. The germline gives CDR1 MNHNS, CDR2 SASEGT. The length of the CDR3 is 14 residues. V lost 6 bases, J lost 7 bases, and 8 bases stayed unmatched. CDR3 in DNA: TGTGCCAGCAGCCCTAGACTAGCTGGCGGGGAGCTGTTTTTT. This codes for CASSPRLAGGELFF.

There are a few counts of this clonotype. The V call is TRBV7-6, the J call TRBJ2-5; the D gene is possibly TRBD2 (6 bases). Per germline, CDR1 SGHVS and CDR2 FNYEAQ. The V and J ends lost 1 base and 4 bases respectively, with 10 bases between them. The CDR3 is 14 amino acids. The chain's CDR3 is CASSLGVEGETQYF. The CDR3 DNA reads TGTGCCAGCAGCTTAGGGGTGGAGGGAGAGACCCAGTACTTC.

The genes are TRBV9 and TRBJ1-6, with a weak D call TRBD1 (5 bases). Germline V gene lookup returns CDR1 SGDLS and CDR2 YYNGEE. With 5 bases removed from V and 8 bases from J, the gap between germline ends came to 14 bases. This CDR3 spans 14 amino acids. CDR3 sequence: CASRWGDVDSPLHF. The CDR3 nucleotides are TGTGCCAGCAGGTGGGGGGATGTGGATTCACCCCTCCACTTT.

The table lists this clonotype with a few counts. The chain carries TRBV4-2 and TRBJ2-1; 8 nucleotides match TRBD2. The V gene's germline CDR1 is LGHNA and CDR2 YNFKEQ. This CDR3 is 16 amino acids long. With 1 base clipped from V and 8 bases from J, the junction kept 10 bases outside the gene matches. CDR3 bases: TGTGCCAGCAGCCAAGTATCCCCGGGGGGGACCTATGAGCAGTTCTTC. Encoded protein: CASSQVSPGGTYEQFF.

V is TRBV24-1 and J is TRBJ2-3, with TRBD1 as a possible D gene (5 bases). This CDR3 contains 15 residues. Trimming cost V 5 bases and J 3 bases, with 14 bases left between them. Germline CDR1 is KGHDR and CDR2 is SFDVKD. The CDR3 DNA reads TGTGCCACCAGTGGCCTTCAGGGCTTGACAGATACGCAGTATTTT. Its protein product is CATSGLQGLTDTQYF.

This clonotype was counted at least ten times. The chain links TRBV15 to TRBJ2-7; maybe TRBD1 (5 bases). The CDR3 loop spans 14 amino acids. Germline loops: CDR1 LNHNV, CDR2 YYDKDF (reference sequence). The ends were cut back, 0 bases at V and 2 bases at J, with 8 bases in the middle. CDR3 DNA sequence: TGTGCCACCAGCAGAGATCACAGGCCCTACGAGCAGTACTTC. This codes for CATSRDHRPYEQYF.

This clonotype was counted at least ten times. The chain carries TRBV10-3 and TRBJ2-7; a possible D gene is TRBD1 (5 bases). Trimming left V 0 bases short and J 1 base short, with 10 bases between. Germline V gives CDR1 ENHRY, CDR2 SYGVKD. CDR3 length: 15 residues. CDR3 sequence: CAISESGARSYEQYF. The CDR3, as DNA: TGTGCCATCAGTGAGTCTGGGGCGAGATCCTACGAGCAGTACTTC.

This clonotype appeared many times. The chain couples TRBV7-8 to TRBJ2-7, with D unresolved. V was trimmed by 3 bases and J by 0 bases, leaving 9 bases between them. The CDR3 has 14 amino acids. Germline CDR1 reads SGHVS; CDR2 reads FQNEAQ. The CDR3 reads CASSFRRGSYEQYF. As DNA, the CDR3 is TGTGCCAGCAGCTTCCGGCGAGGCTCCTACGAGCAGTACTTC.

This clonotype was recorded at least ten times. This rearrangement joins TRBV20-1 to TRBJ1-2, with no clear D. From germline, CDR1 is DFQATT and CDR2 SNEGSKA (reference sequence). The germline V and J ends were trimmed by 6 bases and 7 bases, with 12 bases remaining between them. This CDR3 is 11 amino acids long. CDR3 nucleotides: TGCAGTGCCTTCGGGGATCCTGGCTACACCTTC. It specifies CSAFGDPGYTF.

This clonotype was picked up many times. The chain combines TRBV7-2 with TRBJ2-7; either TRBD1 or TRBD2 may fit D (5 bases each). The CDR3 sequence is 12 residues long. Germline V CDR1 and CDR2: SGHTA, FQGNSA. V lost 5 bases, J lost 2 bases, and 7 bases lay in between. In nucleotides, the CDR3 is TGTGCCAGCAGCGGGACGGCCTACGAGCAGTACTTC. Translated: CASSGTAYEQYF.

Here the CDR3 reads CATRGGGISNTEAFF. DNA of the CDR3: TGTGCCACCAGGGGAGGGGGCATATCGAACACTGAAGCTTTCTTT. The chain combines TRBV24-1 with TRBJ1-1; 7 bases line up with TRBD1. The J segment lost 1 base and the V segment lost 7 bases, leaving 8 bases of the junction unmatched. This CDR3 spans 15 amino acids. Germline assignment: CDR1 KGHDR and CDR2 SFDVKD.

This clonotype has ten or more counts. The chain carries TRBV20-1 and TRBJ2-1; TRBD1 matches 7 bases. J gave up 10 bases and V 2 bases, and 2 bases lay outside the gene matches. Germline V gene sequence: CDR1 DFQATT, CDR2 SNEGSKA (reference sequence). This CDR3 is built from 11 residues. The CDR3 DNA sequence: TGCAGTGCTAGAACGACAGGGGAGCAGTTCTTC. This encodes CSARTTGEQFF.

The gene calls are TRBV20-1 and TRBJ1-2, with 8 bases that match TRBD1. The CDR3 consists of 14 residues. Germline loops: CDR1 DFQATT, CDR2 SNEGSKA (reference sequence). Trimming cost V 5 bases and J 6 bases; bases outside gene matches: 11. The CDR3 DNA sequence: TGCAGTGCTGGTGGGGGACAGGTTTTCAATGGCTACACCTTC. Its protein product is CSAGGGQVFNGYTF.

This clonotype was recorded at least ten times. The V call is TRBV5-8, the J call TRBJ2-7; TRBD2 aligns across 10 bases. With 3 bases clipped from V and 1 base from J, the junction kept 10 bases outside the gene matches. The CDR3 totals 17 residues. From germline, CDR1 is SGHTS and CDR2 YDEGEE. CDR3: CASSSTLTSGPSYEQYF. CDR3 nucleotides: TGTGCCAGCAGCTCCACATTGACTAGCGGGCCTTCCTACGAGCAGTACTTC.

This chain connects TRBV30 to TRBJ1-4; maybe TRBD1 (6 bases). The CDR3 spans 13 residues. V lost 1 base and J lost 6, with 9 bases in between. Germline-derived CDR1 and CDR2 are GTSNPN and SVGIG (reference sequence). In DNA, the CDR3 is TGTGCCTGGAGTGAACAGGGCTATGAAAAACTGTTTTTT. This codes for CAWSEQGYEKLFF.